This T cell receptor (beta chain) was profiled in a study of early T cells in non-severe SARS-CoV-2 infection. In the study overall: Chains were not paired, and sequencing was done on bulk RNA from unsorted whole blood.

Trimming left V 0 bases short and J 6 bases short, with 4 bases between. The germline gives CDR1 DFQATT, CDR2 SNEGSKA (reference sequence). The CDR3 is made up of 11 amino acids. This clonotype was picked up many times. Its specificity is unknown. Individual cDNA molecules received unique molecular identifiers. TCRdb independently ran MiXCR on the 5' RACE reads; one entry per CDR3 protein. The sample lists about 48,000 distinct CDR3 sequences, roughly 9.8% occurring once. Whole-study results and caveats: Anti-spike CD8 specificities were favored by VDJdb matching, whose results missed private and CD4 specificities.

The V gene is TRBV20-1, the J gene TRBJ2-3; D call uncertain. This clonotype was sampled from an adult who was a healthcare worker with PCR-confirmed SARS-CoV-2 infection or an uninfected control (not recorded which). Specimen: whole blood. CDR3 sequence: CSARDGDTQYF. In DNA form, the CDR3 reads TGCAGTGCTAGAGACGGGGATACGCAGTATTTT.